The 13 T cell receptor beta chains below were found in one sample sequenced in a study of blood T cells in healthy people across ages. With a J-beta primer mix and a sample-barcoded 5' primer, a second PCR ran about 7 to 12 cycles. TCRdb redid the calling of the 5' RACE reads with MiXCR, one entry per CDR3 protein. The sample comprises more than 800,000 distinct CDR3 sequences, about 28% of which are singletons, and roughly a sixth rests with the top ten. The material sequenced was blood. The source is a woman of 80 years or more in good health.

This clonotype was picked up a small number of times. The chain carries TRBV7-2 and TRBJ2-1; 8 bases fit TRBD2. The germline gives CDR1 SGHTA, CDR2 FQGNSA. The CDR3 is made up of 19 amino acids. The V segment lost 1 base and the J segment 0 bases; nucleotides outside the gene matches: 11. The CDR3, as DNA: TGTGCCAGCAGCTTAGTCTTTAGCGGGGTTGTTAGCTCCTACAATGAGCAGTTCTTC. It is translated as CASSLVFSGVVSSYNEQFF.

This clonotype was detected ten times or more. This chain links TRBV10-2 with TRBJ2-3; 10 bases are shared with TRBD2. Germline V gene lookup returns CDR1 WSHSY and CDR2 SAAADI. J gave up 1 base and V 8 bases, and 6 bases lay outside the gene matches. The CDR3 spans 15 residues. The CDR3 DNA reads as TGCGCCAGCCAAGGACTAGCGGTGCGCACAGATACGCAGTATTTT. Translated: CASQGLAVRTDTQYF.

This clonotype was detected many times. This rearrangement joins TRBV29-1 to TRBJ1-2, with TRBD1 matching over 7 bases. Germline trimming cut 4 bases from V and 4 bases from J; bases unmatched to any gene: 6. CDR1 SQVTM and CDR2 ANQGSEA come from the germline V gene. The CDR3 runs 13 residues. CDR3 in DNA: TGCAGCGTTGTATCGACAGGGATCTATGGCTACACCTTC. It encodes CSVVSTGIYGYTF.

There are many counts of this clonotype. The chain combines TRBV9 with TRBJ1-1; 7 nucleotides align to TRBD1. Germline-derived CDR1 and CDR2 are SGDLS and YYNGEE. The CDR3 is made up of 16 amino acids. With V trimmed by 3 bases and J by 1 base, 9 bases remained unmatched. The CDR3: CASSGGTALSNTEAFF. The CDR3 DNA follows: TGTGCCAGCAGCGGCGGGACAGCGCTATCGAACACTGAAGCTTTCTTT.

With respect to this clonotype: Since a much larger clone is just one base distant, this may be a read error. J is TRBJ1-6 and V is TRBV6-6, with TRBD1 matching 7 bases. The CDR3 consists of 15 residues. Trimming took 8 bases from V and 9 from J; bases not matched to a gene: 13. CDR1 MNHNY and CDR2 SVGAGI come from the germline V gene (reference sequence). This CDR3 is CASSPGGTDTSPLHF. Here the CDR3 DNA reads TGTGCCAGCTCTCCAGGCGGGACAGATACTTCACCCCTCCACTTT.

This clonotype was picked up many times. The chain is built from TRBV11-2 and TRBJ2-5, with D possibly being TRBD1 (5 bases). Deletions cut 5 bases from V and 7 bases from J, with 8 bases between. The V gene's germline CDR1 is SGHAT and CDR2 FQNNGV. This CDR3 has 11 amino acids. This chain's CDR3 is CASSQGRTQYF. The CDR3 DNA follows: TGTGCCAGCAGCCAGGGTAGGACCCAGTACTTC.

This clonotype occurred many times. V and J are TRBV6-5 and TRBJ2-3; D unclear. CDR1 and CDR2 from the germline V gene are MNHEY and SVGAGI. CDR3 length: 14 amino acids. Trimming removed 6 bases from V and 5 bases from J, with 15 bases in between. CDR3 coding DNA: TGTGCCAGCAGGGAGCTTAAAAAAGGAGATACGCAGTATTTT. This encodes CASRELKKGDTQYF.

This clonotype was counted ten times or more. The chain combines TRBV7-2 with TRBJ2-1, with 9 bases that match TRBD1. Germline CDR1 and CDR2: SGHTA and FQGNSA. The CDR3 length is 16 residues. The junction had 5 bases not matched to a gene; V was cut back by 3 bases and J by 2 bases. Written as DNA, the CDR3 is TGTGCCAGCAGCTTGACCGGGACAGGGCCCTACAATGAGCAGTTCTTC. It codes for CASSLTGTGPYNEQFF. Combining the CDR3 with reference TRBV7-2 and TRBJ2-1 gives the whole variable domain GAGVSQSPSNKVTEKGKDVELRCDPISGHTALYWYRQSLGQGLEFLIYFQGNSAPDKSGLPSDRFSAERTGGSVSTLTIQRTQQEDSAVYLCASSLTGTGPYNEQFFGPGTRLTVL.

The J gene is TRBJ1-2, the V gene TRBV11-2; 8 bases are shared with TRBD1. V shed 5 bases, J shed 7 bases, and the junction held 21 bases outside the gene matches. The CDR3 totals 18 residues. Germline assignment: CDR1 SGHAT and CDR2 FQNNGV. CDR3 nucleotides: TGTGCCAGCAGCCGCCTACTCCAGGACAGGGCCCTAACGGGTGGCTACACCTTC. Translated, it gives CASSRLLQDRALTGGYTF.

The table lists this clonotype with many counts. The chain couples TRBV4-3 to TRBJ2-5; D gene unclear. V shed 0 bases and J shed 7 bases, with 9 bases lying between them. The CDR3 has 13 residues. Germline assignment: CDR1 LGHNA and CDR2 YSLEER. CDR3 sequence: CASSQDMGTTQYF. CDR3 bases: TGCGCCAGCAGCCAAGATATGGGAACGACCCAGTACTTC.

A note on this clonotype: A read error may be the cause here, since a much bigger clone is one base away. The chain has TRBV6-2 or TRBV6-3 and TRBJ2-7, with D perhaps TRBD1 or TRBD2 (5 bases each). Germline CDR1 and CDR2: MNHEY and SVGEGT. The germline V and J ends were trimmed by 8 bases and 2 bases, with 16 bases remaining between them. The CDR3 consists of 14 residues. CDR3 nucleotide sequence: TGTGCCAGCGGGGGTGATTGGCTGGCCTACGAGCAGTACTTC. This sequence encodes CASGGDWLAYEQYF.

This clonotype was counted many times. This chain links TRBV3-1 with TRBJ2-3; 7 nucleotides agree with TRBD2. CDR1 is LGHDT and CDR2 is YNNKEL in the germline V gene (reference sequence). J was trimmed by 5 bases and V by 1 base; bases with no gene match: 6. There are 15 residues in the CDR3. CDR3 protein: CASSQALSGGDTQYF. DNA of the CDR3: TGTGCCAGCAGCCAAGCGCTCTCGGGGGGAGATACGCAGTATTTT.

The CDR3 sequence is CASSVYWTGGDNQPQHF. The CDR3 region has the DNA TGCGCCAGCAGTGTATACTGGACAGGGGGTGACAATCAGCCCCAGCATTTT. The chain has TRBV10-2 and TRBJ1-5; TRBD1 matches 10 bases. V trimming: 4 bases; J trimming: 3 bases; junction bases outside the gene matches: 9. This CDR3 comprises 17 residues. Germline V lookup: CDR1 WSHSY, CDR2 SAAADI.